Listed here are 19 T cell receptor beta chains from one sample, sequenced in a study of CD8+ T cells in alopecia areata. Sequencing used cDNA as its template, made by extracting RNA and reverse transcribing it. Generated by immunoSEQ multiplex PCR, the TCRdb table keeps only in-frame clones and is missing some. The sample lists about 190,000 clones, 59% occurring once. Specimen: CD4+ T cells sorted from blood, collected at week 0. All receptors come from a human donor with alopecia areata.

CDR3 in DNA: TGCGCCAGCAGCCGTCTAATAGGGGAGACCCAGTACTTC. This sequence encodes CASSRLIGETQYF. The chain recombines TRBV4-1 with TRBJ2-5, with no clear D. Germline loops: CDR1 MGHRA, CDR2 YSYEKL. Trimming took off 4 bases at V and 5 bases at J, with 11 bases between the two ends. The CDR3 sequence is 13 residues long.

V gene TRBV9 combines with J gene TRBJ2-3, with 8 bases that match TRBD2. This CDR3 has 16 residues. V was pared by 2 bases and J by 0 bases, with 5 bases of the junction left unmatched. Germline CDR1 SGDLS, CDR2 YYNGEE. The CDR3 DNA reads TGTGCCAGCAGCGTCCGCGGGGGGCAGAGCACAGATACGCAGTATTTT. This gives the protein CASSVRGGQSTDTQYF.

The chain recombines TRBV30 with TRBJ1-6, with D hard to call. The germline V gene has CDR1 GTSNPN and CDR2 SVGIG (reference sequence). Trimming left V 4 bases short and J 5 bases short, with 21 bases between. The CDR3 extends over 17 amino acids. The CDR3 DNA is TGTGCCTGGACCCCCCGGGGTGCGGGAATGGATAATTCACCCCTCCACTTT. Translated, it gives CAWTPRGAGMDNSPLHF.

This clone was seen a few times. The chain links TRBV15 to TRBJ1-4, with 7 bases aligning to TRBD1. V gave up 4 bases and J gave up 5 bases; unmatched junction bases: 13. Germline V CDR1 and CDR2: LNHNV, YYDKDF (reference sequence). The CDR3 runs to 17 residues. CDR3 in amino acids: CATSKLGVQGQNEKLFF. The CDR3 nucleotides read TGTGCCACCAGCAAATTGGGGGTACAGGGGCAAAATGAAAAACTGTTTTTT.

The rearrangement joins TRBV12-5 to TRBJ1-1; no clear D. With 0 bases removed from V and 0 bases from J, the gap between germline ends came to 11 bases. Germline CDR1 LGHNT, CDR2 FRNRAP. This CDR3 contains 16 residues. CDR3 DNA: TGTGCTAGTGGTTTGGTAGTCTCGGCTATGAACACTGAAGCTTTCTTT. It codes for CASGLVVSAMNTEAFF.

As DNA, the CDR3 is TGTGCCAGCAGCCCCGGAATTCAAGAGACCCAGTACTTC. This gives the protein CASSPGIQETQYF. The chain recombines TRBV11-1 with TRBJ2-5; D call uncertain. V was shortened by 5 bases and J by 2 bases, with 9 bases between the two germline ends. The CDR3 extends over 13 amino acids. From germline, CDR1 is SGHAT and CDR2 FQDESV (reference sequence).

The rearrangement links TRBV9 to TRBJ1-6, with a weak D call TRBD1 (5 bases). The germline CDR1 and CDR2 sequences are SGDLS and YYNGEE. The CDR3 spans 13 residues. Trimming pared 4 bases from V and 13 bases from J, leaving 15 bases between. CDR3 nucleotide sequence: TGTGCCAGCAGCCCGGGGACCGCCCTTCCCCTCCACTTT. It translates to CASSPGTALPLHF.

This chain connects TRBV29-1 to TRBJ1-1, with D possibly TRBD1 on 5 matching bases. Germline CDR1 and CDR2: SQVTM and ANQGSEA. The CDR3 covers 12 residues. V was pared by 3 bases and J by 4 bases, with 9 bases between. The CDR3 sequence is CSVDRTTTEAFF. For the CDR3, the DNA is TGCAGCGTTGATAGGACAACCACTGAAGCTTTCTTT.

There are a few counts of this clone. V and J are TRBV2 and TRBJ2-2; no clear D gene. Trimming stripped 4 bases from V and 3 bases from J, with 3 bases between. The CDR3 contains 12 residues. Germline CDR1 SNHLY, CDR2 FYNNEI. DNA of the CDR3: TGTGCCAGCAGTGGGGACACCGGGGAGCTGTTTTTT. It encodes CASSGDTGELFF.

The V call is TRBV5-4, the J call TRBJ2-5, with 12 bases fitting TRBD2. The CDR3 sequence is 16 residues long. From germline, CDR1 is SGHNT and CDR2 YYREEE (reference sequence). The V segment lost 4 bases and the J segment 1 base; nucleotides outside the gene matches: 5. The CDR3 is CASSAGLAGIQETQYF. The CDR3 DNA is TGTGCCAGCAGCGCGGGACTAGCGGGTATCCAAGAGACCCAGTACTTC.

There are a few counts of this clone. This chain joins TRBV7-9 and TRBJ1-5; 12 bases map to TRBD1. The CDR3 consists of 15 residues. The junction had 6 bases not matched to a gene; V was cut back by 5 bases and J by 7 bases. CDR1 SEHNR and CDR2 FQNEAQ come from the germline V gene (reference sequence). CDR3 in DNA: TGTGCCAGCAGCGAGGGACAGGGGGCCTGGCAGCCCCAGCATTTT. It yields the protein CASSEGQGAWQPQHF.

The chain couples TRBV29-1 to TRBJ2-4; no firm D call. Germline V CDR1 and CDR2: SQVTM, ANQGSEA. Trimming cost V 3 bases and J 0 bases, with 12 bases left between them. This CDR3 comprises 15 residues. The CDR3 bases are TGCAGCGTTGATAGGCCCAGAGTAGCCAAAAACATTCAGTACTTC. Residues: CSVDRPRVAKNIQYF. Based on the CDR3 plus reference TRBV29-1 and TRBJ2-4, the full variable domain is SAVISQKPSRDICQRGTSLTIQCQVDSQVTMMFWYRQQPGQSLTLIATANQGSEATYESGFVIDKFPISRPNLTFSTLTVSNMSPEDSSIYLCSVDRPRVAKNIQYFGAGTRLSVL.

The chain couples TRBV5-6 to TRBJ1-1; TRBD1 agrees at 7 bases. After removal of 0 bases from V and 0 bases from J, the junction contained 5 bases not matched to a gene. In germline, CDR1 is SGHDT, CDR2 YYEEEE. The CDR3 consists of 16 residues. Written as DNA, the CDR3 is TGTGCCAGCAGCTTGGGACAGGGAACCATGAACACTGAAGCTTTCTTT. Residues: CASSLGQGTMNTEAFF.

The chain is built from TRBV7-7 and TRBJ2-5; D gene unclear. Trimming took 5 bases from V and 5 from J, leaving 15 bases between them. The CDR3 covers 14 residues. Germline CDR1 is SSHAT and CDR2 is FNYEAQ (reference sequence). This chain's CDR3 is CASSPVGNLETQYF. CDR3 DNA sequence: TGTGCCAGCAGCCCAGTGGGGAATTTGGAGACCCAGTACTTC.

This clone showed up just a few times. This chain uses TRBV12-5 with TRBJ1-1; the D is unclear. The V and J ends lost 6 bases and 1 base respectively, with 9 bases between them. The CDR3 runs to 13 residues. Germline CDR1 and CDR2: LGHNT and FRNRAP. The CDR3 protein is CASGPDGNTEAFF. For the CDR3, the DNA is TGTGCTAGTGGCCCTGACGGGAACACTGAAGCTTTCTTT.

In nucleotides, the CDR3 is TGTGCCAGCAGCCTAGGACAGGGAAGATCTGGAAACACCATATATTTT. It encodes CASSLGQGRSGNTIYF. The V and J genes are TRBV7-2 and TRBJ1-3, with TRBD1 matching 8 bases. The V gene end was trimmed by 5 bases and the J gene end by 1 base; junction bases not matched to a gene: 7. Germline CDR1 SGHTA, CDR2 FQGNSA. CDR3 length: 16 amino acids.

A few counts support this clone. The same CDR3 arises from other DNA sequences in this sample as well. The chain couples TRBV5-1 to TRBJ1-1; D not certain. This CDR3 spans 14 amino acids. CDR1 is SGHRS and CDR2 is YFSETQ in the germline V gene. V lost 0 bases and J lost 1, with 7 bases in between. The CDR3 DNA follows: TGCGCCAGCAGCTTGGCCGGCCGGAACACTGAAGCTTTCTTT. Its protein product is CASSLAGRNTEAFF.

This clone was seen a handful of times. The chain uses TRBV4-1 and TRBJ1-4; 9 positions agree with TRBD1. V gave up 4 bases and J gave up 10 bases; unmatched junction bases: 13. This CDR3 is built from 16 residues. Germline V gives CDR1 MGHRA, CDR2 YSYEKL. Here the CDR3 DNA reads TGCGCCAGCAGCCGGACACTGGGGACAGGGTATGGAAAACTGTTTTTT. Translated: CASSRTLGTGYGKLFF.

The chain recombines TRBV27 with TRBJ1-6; 9 positions match TRBD1. The CDR3 contains 15 residues. Germline CDR1 MNHEY, CDR2 SMNVEV (reference sequence). V was clipped by 6 bases and J by 7 bases; unmatched bases: 7. The CDR3 region has the DNA TGTGCCAGCAGCCCAATTGACAGGGGGAATTCACCCCTCCACTTT. Translating it yields CASSPIDRGNSPLHF.